This T cell receptor beta chain was recorded in a study of PD-L1 blockade in urothelial cancer. Study details: It was in 2014 that patients started atezolizumab at 1,200 mg intravenously every 3 weeks. At 3 weeks (second dose) and 6 weeks after starting treatment, blood was analyzed. Men with urothelial cancer arising in the bladder made up most of the 29 patients. Blood samples contained a median 141,255 T cells.

The repertoire was sequenced with immunoSEQ multiplex PCR; TCRdb's copy has only in-frame clones and lacks some. The sample records 90,000 to 130,000 clones, about 91% being singletons. Indicated time point: peripheral blood 6 weeks after treatment start. This CDR3 comprises 17 residues. After removal of 0 bases from V and 5 bases from J, the junction contained 10 bases not matched to a gene. Germline values: CDR1 LGHNA, CDR2 YNFKEQ. The chain couples TRBV4-2 to TRBJ2-3, with 8 bases that match TRBD2. This specimen was PBMCs, taken around atezolizumab (anti-PD-L1) treatment. The receptor was isolated from a man in his sixties with urothelial cancer. This chain's CDR3 is CASSQDTSRGGKDTQYF. CDR3 nucleotides: TGTGCCAGCAGCCAAGATACGAGTCGGGGGGGCAAAGATACGCAGTATTTT.